The source of this TCR beta chain is a study of T-cell reconstitution after alpha-beta-depleted transplantation in children. Unique molecular identifiers were incorporated when the TCRbeta library was constructed. TCRdb re-derived calls from the PCR reads in MiXCR, one entry per CDR3 protein. Of about 610,000 distinct CDR3 sequences listed, 10% are singletons. Germline CDR1 and CDR2: SGHRS and YFSETQ. Trimming stripped 0 bases from V and 4 bases from J, with 13 bases between. The length of the CDR3 is 15 residues. A few counts support this clonotype. The clonotype was recovered from a human donor who donated a stem cell graft to a child with acute myeloid leukemia. The chain uses TRBV5-1 and TRBJ1-2, with a tentative D call TRBD1 (6 bases). This specimen was PBMCs from the stem cell graft donor, taken from the stem cell graft. The CDR3 here is CASSLAGGQGYGYTF. The CDR3 region has the DNA TGCGCCAGCAGCTTGGCCGGGGGGCAGGGCTATGGCTACACCTTC. The full variable domain, its missing parts supplied by reference TRBV5-1 and TRBJ1-2, is KAGVTQTPRYLIKTRGQQVTLSCSPISGHRSVSWYQQTPGQGLQFLFEYFSETQRNKGNFPGRFSGRQFSNSRSEMNVSTLELGDSALYLCASSLAGGQGYGYTFGSGTRLTVV.